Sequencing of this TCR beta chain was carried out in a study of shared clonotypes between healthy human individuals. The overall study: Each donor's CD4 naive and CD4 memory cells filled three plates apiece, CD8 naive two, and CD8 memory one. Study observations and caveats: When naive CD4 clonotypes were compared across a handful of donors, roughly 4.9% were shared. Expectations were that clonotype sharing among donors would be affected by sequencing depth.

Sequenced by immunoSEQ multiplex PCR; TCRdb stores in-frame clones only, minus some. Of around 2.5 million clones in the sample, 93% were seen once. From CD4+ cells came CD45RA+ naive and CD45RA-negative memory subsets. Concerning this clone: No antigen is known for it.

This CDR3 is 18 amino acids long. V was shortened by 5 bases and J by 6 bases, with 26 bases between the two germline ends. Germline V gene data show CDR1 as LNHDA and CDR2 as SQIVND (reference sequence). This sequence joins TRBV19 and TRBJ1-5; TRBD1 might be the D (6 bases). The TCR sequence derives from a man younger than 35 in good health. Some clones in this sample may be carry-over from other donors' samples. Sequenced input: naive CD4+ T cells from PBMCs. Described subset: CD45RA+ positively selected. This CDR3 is CASSATTGTHGGVQPQHF. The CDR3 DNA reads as TGTGCCAGTAGTGCGACCACCGGGACACACGGCGGAGTTCAGCCCCAGCATTTT.